Presented here are 13 T cell receptor beta chains from one specimen sequenced in a study of blood T cell repertoires in COVID-19. Method: immunoSEQ multiplex PCR; TCRdb's copy keeps in-frame clones and lacks some. The sample consists of around 80,000 clones, about 80% of them appearing once. Sequencing used peripheral blood. Receptor source: a human donor in a cohort sampled during active COVID-19.

This CDR3 is CASSWAGDNEQFF. CDR3 DNA: TGCGCCAGCAGCTGGGCCGGGGACAATGAGCAGTTCTTC. V and J are TRBV5-1 and TRBJ2-1; weak D call: TRBD2 (5 bases). Germline-derived CDR1 and CDR2 are SGHRS and YFSETQ. This CDR3 contains 13 residues. V dropped 3 bases and J dropped 5 bases, with 9 bases sitting between them.

Here the CDR3 DNA reads TGCAGTGCTAGTAGGAGTATGGGCAATGAGCAGTTCTTC. It specifies CSASRSMGNEQFF. The chain combines TRBV20-1 with TRBJ2-1; no clear D gene. V dropped 3 bases and J dropped 6 bases, with 12 bases sitting between them. The CDR3 covers 13 residues. Looked up from germline, CDR1 is DFQATT and CDR2 is SNEGSKA (reference sequence).

The chain uses TRBV7-6 and TRBJ2-1; TRBD2 matches 10 bases. V was pared by 5 bases and J by 8 bases, with 6 bases of the junction left unmatched. The CDR3 contains 14 residues. Germline V gene sequence: CDR1 SGHVS, CDR2 FNYEAQ. The CDR3 DNA is TGTGCCAGCAGCCCTGCCAGCGGGGGGGATGAGCAGTTCTTC. It codes for CASSPASGGDEQFF.

The V and J genes are TRBV11-2 and TRBJ2-2; D is unclear. Trimming cost V 0 bases and J 3 bases, with 14 bases left between them. Germline assignment: CDR1 SGHAT and CDR2 FQNNGV. The CDR3 is 17 residues long. CDR3 protein: CASSLELDSTHTGELFF. CDR3 in DNA: TGTGCCAGCAGCTTAGAGCTAGATTCCACCCACACCGGGGAGCTGTTTTTT.

J is TRBJ1-6 and V is TRBV11-3; no reliable D call. The germline V gene has CDR1 SGHNT and CDR2 YENEEA. Between the trimmed V and J ends, which lost 2 bases and 7 bases, there was a span of 9 bases. The CDR3 is made up of 14 amino acids. Here the CDR3 reads CASSLSSANSPLHF. CDR3 nucleotide sequence: TGTGCCAGCAGCTTATCGTCAGCGAATTCACCCCTCCACTTT. The whole variable domain, filled in from reference TRBV11-3 and TRBJ1-6, reads EAGVVQSPRYKIIEKKQPVAFWCNPISGHNTLYWYLQNLGQGPELLIRYENEEAVDDSQLPKDRFSAERLKGVDSTLKIQPAELGDSAVYLCASSLSSANSPLHFGNGTRLTVT.

The chain couples TRBV6-4 to TRBJ2-6; tentative D call: TRBD1 (5 bases). With 0 bases removed from V and 0 bases from J, the gap between germline ends came to 12 bases. CDR1 MRHNA and CDR2 SNTAGT come from the germline V gene. The CDR3 sequence is 18 residues long. CDR3 nucleotide sequence: TGTGCCAGCAGTGACTCGACAGCCAGAGTCTCTGGGGCCAACGTCCTGACTTTC. It codes for CASSDSTARVSGANVLTF.

The rearrangement uses TRBV27 and TRBJ2-7; D perhaps matches TRBD1 (6 bases). Trimming stripped 10 bases from V and 1 base from J, with 26 bases between. From germline, CDR1 is MNHEY and CDR2 SMNVEV (reference sequence). The CDR3 totals 17 residues. In nucleotides, the CDR3 is TGTGCCACCAGATCGGTTTTGGGGGCGGTGGGGTCCTACGAGCAGTACTTC. Amino acids: CATRSVLGAVGSYEQYF.

The chain has TRBV24-1 and TRBJ2-1, with TRBD2 matching 10 bases. The germline V gene has CDR1 KGHDR and CDR2 SFDVKD. The length of the CDR3 is 15 residues. J lost 7 bases, V lost 4 bases, and 6 bases had no gene match. The CDR3 bases are TGTGCCACCAGTGACGGTAGCGGGGGGCGGAATGAGCAGTTCTTC. This sequence encodes CATSDGSGGRNEQFF.

This chain connects TRBV3-1 (or the pseudogene TRBV3-2) to TRBJ1-3; the D is unclear. V lost 4 bases and J 1 base, leaving 8 bases between the germline ends. The CDR3 extends over 14 amino acids. CDR1 is LGHDT and CDR2 is YNNKEL in the germline V gene (reference sequence). The CDR3 nucleotides are TGTGCCAGCAGCCGCGCGGGGTCTGGAAACACCATATATTTT. It codes for CASSRAGSGNTIYF.

The J gene is TRBJ1-1, the V gene TRBV6-1; D might be TRBD1 (6 bases). Germline V gene sequence: CDR1 MNHNS, CDR2 SASEGT. This CDR3 has 14 residues. V was clipped by 1 base and J by 5 bases, with 11 bases between them. CDR3 in amino acids: CASSEVSGVTEAFF. In DNA, the CDR3 is TGTGCCAGCAGTGAAGTCTCAGGGGTAACTGAAGCTTTCTTT.

In this sample, this clone turned up once. This chain connects TRBV19 to TRBJ1-1, with D uncertain. Trimming cost V 5 bases and J 0 bases, with 7 bases left between them. This CDR3 contains 13 residues. Germline CDR1 and CDR2: LNHDA and SQIVND (reference sequence). CDR3 sequence reads: CASSRLVNTEAFF. CDR3 coding DNA: TGTGCCAGTAGTCGTCTAGTGAACACTGAAGCTTTCTTT.

This sequence joins TRBV15 and TRBJ2-7, with D perhaps TRBD1 (5 bases). From germline, CDR1 is LNHNV and CDR2 YYDKDF (reference sequence). The CDR3 covers 15 residues. Between the trimmed V and J ends, which lost 3 bases and 0 bases, there was a span of 12 bases. CDR3 sequence reads: CATSSSRVSSYEQYF. The DNA for the CDR3 is TGTGCCACCAGCAGTAGCAGGGTGAGCTCCTACGAGCAGTACTTC.

The CDR3 DNA is TGTGCCAGCAGTTACTCGAGGACAGGGAACACCGGGGAGCTGTTTTTT. It specifies CASSYSRTGNTGELFF. The chain employs TRBV6-6 and TRBJ2-2, with TRBD1 matching 7 bases. Germline trimming cut 0 bases from V and 1 base from J; bases unmatched to any gene: 2. This CDR3 is 16 amino acids long. Looked up from germline, CDR1 is MNHNY and CDR2 is SVGAGI (reference sequence).